The rows below give T cell receptor beta chains drawn from one sample of a study of OX40 agonist ivuxolimab in advanced cancers. Data came from immunoSEQ multiplex PCR; TCRdb stores just in-frame clones and leaves some out. The sample lists roughly 70,000 clones, about 91% occurring once. The source was CD4+ or CD8+ T cells sorted from blood, collected in a trial of the OX40 agonist ivuxolimab. Source of these receptors: an adult with an advanced solid tumor such as melanoma, head and neck, liver or kidney cancer. Each CDR3 is given with its conserved first and last residue. A D gene is named only where the DNA matches it firmly. Rows give clone size only sometimes, using once, few, many, or a class for an expanded clone.

v_call,clone_size,j_call,d_call,cdr3_aa,cdr3_nt
TRBV4-1,NA,TRBJ2-1,TRBD2,CASSQDASGSLSYNEQFF,TGCGCCAGCAGCCAAGATGCTAGCGGGAGCTTGAGCTACAATGAGCAGTTCTTC
TRBV30,NA,TRBJ2-1,TRBD2,CACAGGREQFF,TGTGCCTGCGCGGGAGGAAGGGAGCAGTTCTTC
TRBV5-6,NA,TRBJ2-3,TRBD2,CASSLLTSGSLRLDTQYF,TGTGCCAGCAGCCTCCTGACTAGCGGGAGCCTTAGGCTAGATACGCAGTATTTT
TRBV6-1,NA,TRBJ2-7,NA,CASSEAGSSYEQYF,TGTGCCAGCAGTGAAGCAGGGAGCTCCTACGAGCAGTACTTC
TRBV7-2,NA,TRBJ2-2,NA,CASSLVRGAGELFF,TGTGCCAGCAGCTTAGTTAGGGGGGCCGGGGAGCTGTTTTTT
TRBV10-3,few,TRBJ2-7,NA,CAISWTATMGDEQYF,TGTGCCATCAGTTGGACAGCCACAATGGGGGACGAGCAGTACTTC
TRBV21-1,NA,TRBJ2-7,NA,CASSRSGTSDGEQYF,TGTGCCAGCAGCAGATCCGGGACGTCGGATGGGGAGCAGTACTTC
TRBV10-3,once,TRBJ2-3,NA,CAISGELTDTQYF,TGTGCCATCAGTGGCGAGCTTACAGATACGCAGTATTTT
TRBV27,NA,TRBJ1-3,TRBD1,CASSLTGAGNTIYF,TGTGCCAGCAGTTTAACAGGGGCCGGAAACACCATATATTTT
TRBV19,NA,TRBJ1-2,NA,CASSRDYGYTF,TGTGCCAGTAGTCGAGACTATGGCTACACCTTC
TRBV9,once,TRBJ2-1,NA,CASSVDGGGEQFF,TGTGCCAGCAGCGTAGACGGGGGAGGTGAGCAGTTCTTC
TRBV27,NA,TRBJ1-2,NA,CASAYGRVFRYGYTF,TGTGCCAGCGCTTACGGCAGGGTATTTCGGTATGGCTACACCTTC
TRBV29-1,NA,TRBJ2-7,TRBD2,CSVGLAGAYEQYF,TGCAGCGTTGGACTAGCGGGGGCCTACGAGCAGTACTTC
TRBV19,NA,TRBJ1-6,NA,CASSMKGSSSPLHF,TGTGCCAGTAGTATGAAGGGCTCAAGTTCACCCCTCCACTTT
TRBV15,NA,TRBJ2-5,NA,CATSRDLEETQYF,TGTGCCACCAGCAGGGACTTAGAAGAGACCCAGTACTTC
TRBV14,NA,TRBJ2-7,NA,CASSQAQGLYEQYF,TGTGCCAGCAGCCAAGCGCAGGGCTTGTACGAGCAGTACTTC
TRBV19,NA,TRBJ1-5,TRBD1,CASSTSYRGSQPQHF,TGTGCCAGTAGTACCTCCTACAGGGGAAGTCAGCCCCAGCATTTT
TRBV2,once,TRBJ1-2,NA,CASSLSQSSYGYTF,TGTGCCAGCAGCCTAAGTCAGTCGAGCTATGGCTACACCTTC
TRBV5-1,NA,TRBJ1-2,NA,CASSLAQQGFGYTF,TGCGCCAGCAGCTTGGCCCAACAGGGATTTGGCTACACCTTC
TRBV6-1,once,TRBJ2-7,TRBD1,CASSEGQGASYEQYF,TGTGCCAGCAGTGAAGGGCAGGGGGCCTCCTACGAGCAGTACTTC
TRBV11-2,NA,TRBJ1-2,NA,CASSRRGINYGYTF,TGTGCCAGCAGCCGCCGGGGGATTAACTATGGCTACACCTTC
TRBV2,NA,TRBJ2-5,NA,CASSVQTPETQYF,TGTGCCAGCAGTGTACAAACGCCGGAGACCCAGTACTTC